A selection of T cell receptor beta chains follows, all from one sample in a study of T cell responses to AZD1222 COVID-19 vaccine. The repertoire was sequenced with immunoSEQ multiplex PCR; TCRdb's copy has only in-frame clones and lacks some. The top ten clones hold about 2.3% of a sample with more than 85,000 clones, roughly 90% of them seen once. Sequencing was performed on peripheral blood, taken on day 0 of AZD1222 vaccination. Source of these receptors: an adult in good health. Each CDR3 is given with its conserved first and last residue. The D gene is left open where the match is weak. The size field is filled for only some rows; it gives once, few, many or a size class.

j_call v_call clone_size d_call cdr3_nt cdr3_aa
TRBJ2-3 TRBV14 - TRBD2 TGTGCCAGCAGCCAAGTGGAGACTAGCGGGGGGTCTAGCACAGATACGCAGTATTTT CASSQVETSGGSSTDTQYF
TRBJ2-1 TRBV29-1 - - TGCAGCGTCGGCGGCCCGACTAGGTCTAGTATATATGAGCAGTTCTTC CSVGGPTRSSIYEQFF
TRBJ1-1 TRBV9 - - TGTGCCAGCAGCCCGGGTTTCTCCCTTGGAGAAGCTTTCTTT CASSPGFSLGEAFF
TRBJ1-6 TRBV6-5 - - TGTGCCAGCAGTTACTCTGGCGGGACAAATTCACCCCTCCACTTT CASSYSGGTNSPLHF
TRBJ2-1 TRBV7-8 - TRBD1 TGTGCCAGCAGCTTATTGAACAGGGGGCGGATAGGTGAGCAGTTCTTC CASSLLNRGRIGEQFF
TRBJ2-7 TRBV6-1 few - TGTGCCAGCAGTGAAGAGGTAAGGGCCCGCGAGCAGTACTTC CASSEEVRAREQYF
TRBJ2-5 TRBV7-6 - - TGTGCCAGCAGCCCCAATCGACTAGAGCGAGAGACCCAGTACTTC CASSPNRLERETQYF
TRBJ2-5 TRBV5-1 - TRBD2 TGCGCCAGCAGCTTGGGACTAGCGGGGCGAACGTTGGAGACCCAGTACTTC CASSLGLAGRTLETQYF
TRBJ1-3 TRBV12-3/TRBV12-4 - - TGTGCCAGCAGTCAATCTTCTGGAAACACCATATATTTT CASSQSSGNTIYF
TRBJ1-1 TRBV11-3 - - TGTGCCAGCAGCTCCCAGGGGTTACTAACTCACTCGAACACTGAAGCTTTCTTT CASSSQGLLTHSNTEAFF
TRBJ2-2 TRBV11-3 - - TGTGCCAGCAGCTGGGATATGGCCGGGGAGCTGTTTTTT CASSWDMAGELFF
TRBJ2-1 TRBV25-1 few TRBD2 TGTGCCAGCCAAGGAATGACTAGCGGGAACGATGAGCAGTTCTTC CASQGMTSGNDEQFF
TRBJ1-6 TRBV15 - - TGTGCCACCAGCAGAGATACGGCACCCTATAATTCACCCCTCCACTTT CATSRDTAPYNSPLHF
TRBJ2-5 TRBV5-1 - - TGCGCCAGCAGCTTGAGCGGATCCGGAGAGACCCAGTACTTC CASSLSGSGETQYF
TRBJ2-3 TRBV9 - TRBD2 TGTGCCAGCAGCCCTTCACTGAAGGGACTAGCTTTGCGCACAGATACGCAGTATTTT CASSPSLKGLALRTDTQYF
TRBJ1-2 TRBV2 - - TGTGCCAGCAGTGAACCCATTGAAGGGGCAGCGGCTGATCCCCATGACCTCTATGGCTACACCTTC CASSEPIEGAAADPHDLYGYTF
TRBJ2-7 TRBV7-2 once TRBD2 TGTGCCAGCGGAACTAGCGGGGGGTACGAGCAGTACTTC CASGTSGGYEQYF
TRBJ2-7 TRBV12-3/TRBV12-4 - - TGTGCCAGCAGTTGGGGGGGGGACAGTGAGCAGTACTTC CASSWGGDSEQYF
TRBJ1-3 TRBV4-1 - - TGCGCCAGCAGCCAAGAACGGACAACCTCTGGAAACACCATATATTTT CASSQERTTSGNTIYF
TRBJ1-2 TRBV5-5 - TRBD1 TGTGCCAGCAGCTTGGAGGGGGCCCGGGGCTACACCTTC CASSLEGARGYTF
TRBJ1-2 TRBV18 - TRBD1 TGTGCCAGCTCGCTAGACAGGGGATCTAACTATGGCTACACCTTC CASSLDRGSNYGYTF
TRBJ2-3 TRBV20-1 - - TGCAGTGCTAGTAGGGATACGCAGTATTTT CSASRDTQYF
TRBJ1-3 TRBV14 - - TGTGCCAGCAGGCCTGATCGGGATCGTTACACCCTCTTCTCTGGAAACACCATATATTTT CASRPDRDRYTLFSGNTIYF
TRBJ2-7 TRBV23-1 - - TGCGCCAGCAGAGATAAACACGAGCAGTACTTC CASRDKHEQYF
TRBJ2-7 TRBV2 once TRBD1 TGTGCCAGCGGGTCGGACAGGGGGCTTAGGGAGCAGTACTTC CASGSDRGLREQYF
TRBJ2-7 TRBV15 - TRBD2 TGTGCCACCAGCAGAGAAAGCGGGACTAGCGGGAGGGCCGAGCAGTACTTC CATSRESGTSGRAEQYF
TRBJ1-2 TRBV5-6 - TRBD1 TGTGCCAGCAGCTATAACAGGGGTTCTGGCTATGGCTACACCTTC CASSYNRGSGYGYTF
TRBJ2-7 TRBV12-3/TRBV12-4 - - TGTGCCAGCAGCCAGATACCTTCCTACGAGCAGTACTTC CASSQIPSYEQYF
TRBJ1-1 TRBV6-6 - TRBD1 TGTGCCAGCAGTTATAACTTTGTCAGGGGGGAAGCTGAAGCTTTCTTT CASSYNFVRGEAEAFF